The rows below give T cell receptor beta chains drawn from one sample of a study of CD8+CD57+ T cells in acquired aplastic anemia. In TCRdb, the reads were re-called with MiXCR into one record per CDR3 protein. The sample lists over 250,000 distinct CDR3 sequences; 50% to 65% were seen once. Material for sequencing was sorted CD4+, CD8+, or CD8+CD57+ T cells (not recorded which) from PBMCs. Receptors were obtained from a human donor with aplastic anemia. Both conserved end residues are part of each CDR3. The D gene is left open where the match is weak. Some rows mark clone size as missing; the rest say once, few, many or name a class of expanded clone.

TRBJ1-6 - TRBV6-4 - CASSEREGGSPLHF TGTGCCAGCAGTGAGAGGGAGGGTGGATCACCCCTCCACTTT
TRBJ1-1 - TRBV20-1 - CSASLTDTEAFF TGCAGTGCTAGCCTCACGGACACTGAAGCTTTCTTT
TRBJ2-5 - TRBV5-1 - CASSRLRGETQYF TGCGCCAGCAGCCGACTGCGGGGTGAGACCCAGTACTTC
TRBJ1-3 TRBD1 TRBV9 - CASSEGTDGNTVYF TGTGCCAGCAGCGAGGGGACAGATGGAAACACCGTATATTTT
TRBJ2-5 TRBD2 TRBV19 - CASSWTSGRASQETQYF TGTGCCAGCTCGTGGACTAGCGGGAGGGCCAGCCAAGAGACCCAGTACTTC
TRBJ1-2 - TRBV7-2 few CASSPRDSPVYGYTF TGTGCCAGCAGCCCCAGGGATTCCCCCGTCTATGGCTACACCTTC
TRBJ2-1 TRBD2 TRBV25-1 few CASERLAGGSEQFF TGTGCCAGCGAAAGACTAGCGGGAGGCTCTGAGCAGTTCTTC
TRBJ2-1 - TRBV7-2 - CASSLGPREMGDNEQFF TGTGCCAGCAGCTTAGGACCCAGGGAGATGGGGGACAATGAGCAGTTCTTC
TRBJ2-3 - TRBV7-3 few CASSFWAGTRTDTQYF TGTGCCAGCAGCTTTTGGGCAGGGACCCGCACAGATACGCAGTATTTT
TRBJ2-6 - TRBV5-6 many CASTLVGQGRGGANVLTF TGTGCCAGCACCCTCGTTGGCCAGGGGAGAGGAGGGGCCAACGTCCTGACTTTC
TRBJ2-5 TRBD2 TRBV7-9 - CASSPERERETQYF TGTGCCAGCAGCCCGGAGCGGGAGAGAGAGACCCAGTACTTC
TRBJ2-1 - TRBV11-3 many CASSFSGAGGSEQFF TGTGCCAGCAGCTTTAGTGGGGCAGGAGGGAGTGAGCAGTTCTTC
TRBJ2-1 TRBD2 TRBV24-1 few CATSDSLVRGGSLNEQFF TGTGCCACCAGTGATTCCTTGGTTCGGGGCGGGAGTTTGAATGAGCAGTTCTTC
TRBJ2-5 TRBD1 TRBV29-1 few CSVGQGRWETQYF TGCAGCGTAGGACAGGGCCGTTGGGAGACCCAGTACTTC
TRBJ1-2 - TRBV5-1 many CASSLIGSRDDGGYTF TGCGCCAGCAGCTTGATCGGATCCCGGGACGACGGTGGCTACACCTTC
TRBJ1-6 - TRBV20-1 medium-sized CSASKGLGNSPLHF TGCAGTGCTAGTAAGGGGTTGGGGAACTCACCCCTCCACTTT
TRBJ1-1 - TRBV20-1 - CSARLRGASTEAFF TGCAGTGCTAGATTGCGGGGGGCGAGCACTGAAGCTTTCTTT
TRBJ2-7 - TRBV20-1 once CSARVGGSYEQYF TGCAGTGCTAGAGTGGGGGGAAGCTACGAGCAGTACTTC
TRBJ1-1 TRBD1 TRBV24-1 few CATSGLQGAGEAFF TGTGCCACCAGTGGGCTACAGGGGGCTGGTGAAGCTTTCTTT